Listed below are T cell receptor beta chains from one sample, sequenced in a study of T cells after yellow fever vaccination. Via MiXCR, TCRdb re-called the 5' RACE reads, giving one row per CDR3 protein. The table lists some 200,000 distinct CDR3 sequences, 11% of them singletons, with around 34% in the top ten. The specimen was CD8+ T cells sorted from PBMCs, collected 15 days after the yellow fever booster vaccination. These receptors were taken from a man aged 18 to 30 who received the YFV17D yellow fever vaccine. The CDR3 runs from the conserved cysteine through the conserved F or W. The order of the fields is CDR3 protein, clone size, J gene, V gene. Clone size is stated in some rows and not others, as once, few, many or a class when expanded.

CASSSATSGGIQETQYF	few	TRBJ2-5	TRBV11-2
CASNLGTGNYNEQFF	few	TRBJ2-1	TRBV6-1
CASSQVAENTEAFF	-	TRBJ1-1	TRBV4-2
CASSIVPGGMWETQYF	-	TRBJ2-5	TRBV19
CASSQVVWGEGTGELFF	few	TRBJ2-2	TRBV4-3
CASSQVPGLAGATNTGELFF	few	TRBJ2-2	TRBV4-2
CASSLGQGENIQYF	few	TRBJ2-4	TRBV7-3
CSAREGPEQYF	few	TRBJ2-7	TRBV20-1
CSARDRGRTDTQYF	many	TRBJ2-3	TRBV20-1
CASSVATGEQFF	-	TRBJ2-1	TRBV9
CASSQPGLAGAENTQYF	few	TRBJ2-3	TRBV4-1
CASKGAGTDTQYF	-	TRBJ2-3	TRBV12-3/TRBV12-4
CASSEADRENNEQFF	-	TRBJ2-1	TRBV10-2
CASGIGSGKQTQYF	few	TRBJ2-5	TRBV27
CASSPRTADTDTQYF	few	TRBJ2-3	TRBV18
CASSGVTNTDTQYF	-	TRBJ2-3	TRBV2